This T cell receptor (beta chain) was sequenced during a study of shared clonotypes between healthy human individuals. General study points: Naive subsets tended to show greater estimated richness than memory subsets. Clonotype sharing among donors was thought likely to change with sequencing depth.

Researchers divided each subset's genomic DNA evenly across several immunoSEQ plates. The table came from immunoSEQ multiplex PCR; TCRdb's copy has only in-frame clones and leaves some out. The sample has about 2.2 million clones, around 93% seen once. A word on this clone: Its target is unknown.

CD45RO-negative CD8 cells positively selected for CCR7 made up the naive population, which excluded terminally differentiated effector memory CD45RA+ cells. Healthy adults negative for HIV, lacking recent acute infections or vaccinations, served as donors. Specimen: naive CD8+ T cells from PBMCs. This receptor was taken from a man between 18 and 29 years old in good health. Some clones in this sample may be carry-over from other donors' samples.

DNA for the CDR3: TGTGCCAGCAGCTTAGAACGGGGGCCCTACACTGAAGCTTTCTTT. Its translation is CASSLERGPYTEAFF. This rearrangement joins TRBV7-6 to TRBJ1-1; the D gene is possibly TRBD1 (6 bases). With 1 base removed from V and 3 bases from J, the gap between germline ends came to 12 bases. This CDR3 comprises 15 residues. Germline V gene sequence: CDR1 SGHVS, CDR2 FNYEAQ.